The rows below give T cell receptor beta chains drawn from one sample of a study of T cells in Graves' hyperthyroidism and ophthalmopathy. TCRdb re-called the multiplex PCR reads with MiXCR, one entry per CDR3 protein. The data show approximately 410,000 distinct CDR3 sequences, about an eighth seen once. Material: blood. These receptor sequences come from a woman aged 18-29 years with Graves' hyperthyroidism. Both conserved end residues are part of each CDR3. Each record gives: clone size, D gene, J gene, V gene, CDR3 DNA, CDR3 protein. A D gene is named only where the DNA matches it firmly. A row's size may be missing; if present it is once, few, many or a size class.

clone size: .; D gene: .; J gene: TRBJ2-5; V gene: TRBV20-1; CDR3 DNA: TGCAGTGCTAGAGATCCCCACGGCGGGCGCCGCCCCCCAGAGACCCAGTACTTC; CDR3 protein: CSARDPHGGRRPPETQYF
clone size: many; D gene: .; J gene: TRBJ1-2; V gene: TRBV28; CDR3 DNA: TGTGCCAGCAGTTCGGATTTCTATGGCTACACCTTC; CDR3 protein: CASSSDFYGYTF
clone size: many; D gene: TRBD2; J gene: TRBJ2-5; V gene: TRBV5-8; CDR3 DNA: TGTGCCAGCAGCTTCACTAGCGGGAGAAGGGAGGAGGAGACCCAGTACTTC; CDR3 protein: CASSFTSGRREEETQYF
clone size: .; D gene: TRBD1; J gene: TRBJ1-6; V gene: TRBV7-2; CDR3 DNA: TGTGCCAGCAGCTTAGGGGGGACAGGGGGGGGCTACAAGCAGTACTTT; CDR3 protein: CASSLGGTGGGYKQYF
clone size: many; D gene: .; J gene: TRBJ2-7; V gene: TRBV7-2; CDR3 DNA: TGTGCCAGCAGCTTCGGCAGGGCAACCTACGAGCAGTACTTC; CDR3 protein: CASSFGRATYEQYF
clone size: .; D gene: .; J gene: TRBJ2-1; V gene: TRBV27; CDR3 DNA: TGTGCCAGCAAGGGACTTGAGATAAACAATGAGCAGTTCTTC; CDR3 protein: CASKGLEINNEQFF
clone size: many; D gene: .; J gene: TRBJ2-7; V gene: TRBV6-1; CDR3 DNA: TGTGCCAGCAGTGTCGGTGAGCTCTACGAGCAGTACTTC; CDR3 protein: CASSVGELYEQYF
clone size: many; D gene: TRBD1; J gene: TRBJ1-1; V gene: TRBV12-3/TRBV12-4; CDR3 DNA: TGTGCCAGCATAAAACAGGGGGAAAACACTGAAGCTTTCTTT; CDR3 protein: CASIKQGENTEAFF
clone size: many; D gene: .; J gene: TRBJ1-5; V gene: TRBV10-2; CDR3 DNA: TGCGCCAGCAGTGAGGGGGTCAGAGTCCTCAATCAGCCCCAGCATTTT; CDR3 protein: CASSEGVRVLNQPQHF
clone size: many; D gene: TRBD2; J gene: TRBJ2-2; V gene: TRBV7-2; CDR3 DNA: TGTGCCAGCAGCTTAAGGGGAGCGGGGATCACCGGGGAGCTGTTTTTT; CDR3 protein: CASSLRGAGITGELFF
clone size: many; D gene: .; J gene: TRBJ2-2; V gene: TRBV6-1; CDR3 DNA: TGTGCCAGCAGTCGCCCCGGGACTGGAGACACCGGGGAGCTGTTTTTT; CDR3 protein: CASSRPGTGDTGELFF
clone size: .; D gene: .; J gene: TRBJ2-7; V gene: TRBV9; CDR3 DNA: TGTGCCAGCAGCGTAGGTAGCGGCCACTCCTACGAGCAGTACTTC; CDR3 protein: CASSVGSGHSYEQYF
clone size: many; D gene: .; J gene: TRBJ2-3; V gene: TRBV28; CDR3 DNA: TGTGCCAGCAGTTTATCAGACTACGCGGCAGATACGCAGTATTTT; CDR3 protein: CASSLSDYAADTQYF
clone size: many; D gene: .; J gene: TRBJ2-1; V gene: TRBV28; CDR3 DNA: TGTGCCAGCAGCCCCCCCGGTTCCCGCAATGAGCAGTTCTTC; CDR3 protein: CASSPPGSRNEQFF
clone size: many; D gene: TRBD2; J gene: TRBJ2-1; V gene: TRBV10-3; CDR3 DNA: TGTGCCATCAGTGAGACTTGGGAGGGGCGGTACAATGAGCAGTTCTTC; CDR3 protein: CAISETWEGRYNEQFF
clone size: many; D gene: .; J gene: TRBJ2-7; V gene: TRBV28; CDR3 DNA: TGTGCCAGCAGTTTCGTGACAGTCGCCTACGAGCAGTACTTC; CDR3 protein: CASSFVTVAYEQYF
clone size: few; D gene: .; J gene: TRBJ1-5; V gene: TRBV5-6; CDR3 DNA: TGTGCCAGCAGCTGGCAGGGGTCTAATAGCAATCAGCCCCAGCATTTT; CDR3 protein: CASSWQGSNSNQPQHF
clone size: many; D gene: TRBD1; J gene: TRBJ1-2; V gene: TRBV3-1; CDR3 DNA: TGTGCCAGCAGACCATCAGGGGGCTCGAATGGCTACACCTTC; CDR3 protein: CASRPSGGSNGYTF
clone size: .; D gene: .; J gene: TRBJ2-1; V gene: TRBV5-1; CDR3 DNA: TGTGCCAGCAGCCTAATTACGGGCAGAGGCAATGAGCAGTTCTTC; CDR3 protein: CASSLITGRGNEQFF
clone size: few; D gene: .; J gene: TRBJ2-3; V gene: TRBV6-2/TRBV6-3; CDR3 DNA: TGTGCCAGCAGTTACAGAGAAATCACAGATACGCAGTATTTT; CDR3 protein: CASSYREITDTQYF
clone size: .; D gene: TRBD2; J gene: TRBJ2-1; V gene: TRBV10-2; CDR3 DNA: TGCGCCAGCAGAGGACTAGTCTCCCACGAGCAGTTCTTC; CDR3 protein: CASRGLVSHEQFF
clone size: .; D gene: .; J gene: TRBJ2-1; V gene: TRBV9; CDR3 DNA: TGTGCCAGCAGCGTAGATTTGGCGGCCTACAATGAGCAGTTCTTC; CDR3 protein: CASSVDLAAYNEQFF
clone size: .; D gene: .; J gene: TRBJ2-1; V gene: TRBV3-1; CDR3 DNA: TGTGCCAGCAGCCCCTCCGTGAGCTCCTACAATGAGCAGTTCTTC; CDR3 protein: CASSPSVSSYNEQFF
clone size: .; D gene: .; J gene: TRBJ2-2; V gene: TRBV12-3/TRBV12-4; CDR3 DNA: TGTGCCAGCAGGCTAACAGGGAGCACCGGGGAGCTGTTTTTT; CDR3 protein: CASRLTGSTGELFF
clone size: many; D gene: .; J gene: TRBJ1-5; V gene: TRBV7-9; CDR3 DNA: TGTGCCAGCAGCTTAGGGGTAGTGGGGCAGCCCCAGCATTTT; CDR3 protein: CASSLGVVGQPQHF
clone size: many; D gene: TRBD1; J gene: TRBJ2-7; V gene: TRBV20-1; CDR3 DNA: TGCAGTGCTAGCGCAGGGGGATCCTACGAGCAGTACTTC; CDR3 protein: CSASAGGSYEQYF
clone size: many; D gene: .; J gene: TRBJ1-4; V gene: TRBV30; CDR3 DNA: TGTGCCTGGAGTGTGACTGGCCGTAGTGAAAAACTGTTTTTT; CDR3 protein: CAWSVTGRSEKLFF
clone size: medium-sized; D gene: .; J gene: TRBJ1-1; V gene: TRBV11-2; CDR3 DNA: TGTGCCAGCAGCTTAGATTGGGGTAACACTGAAGCTTTCTTT; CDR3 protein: CASSLDWGNTEAFF
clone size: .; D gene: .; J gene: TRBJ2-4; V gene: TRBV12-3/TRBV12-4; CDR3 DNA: TGTGCCAGCAGTACTGAAAAAAACATTCAGTACTTC; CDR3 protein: CASSTEKNIQYF
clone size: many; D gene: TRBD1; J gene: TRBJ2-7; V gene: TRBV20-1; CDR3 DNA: TGCAGTGCTGGAGAGGGGACAGGGAACTCCTACGAGCAGTACTTC; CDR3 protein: CSAGEGTGNSYEQYF
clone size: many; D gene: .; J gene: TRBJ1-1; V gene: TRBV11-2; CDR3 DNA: TGTGCCAGCAGCACAACAGGAGCCAAGGCTGAAGCTTTCTTT; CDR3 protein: CASSTTGAKAEAFF
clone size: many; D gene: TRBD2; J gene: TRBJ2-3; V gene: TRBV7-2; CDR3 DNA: TGTGCCAGCAGACTACTAGCGAGTGGCACAGATACGCAGTATTTT; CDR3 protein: CASRLLASGTDTQYF
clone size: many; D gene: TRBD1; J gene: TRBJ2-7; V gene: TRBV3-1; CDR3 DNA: TGTGCCAGCACCCGGGACAGGGGATCGGAGCAGTACTTC; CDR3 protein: CASTRDRGSEQYF